A selection of T cell receptor beta chains follows, all from one sample in a study of CD8 T cells in Susac syndrome. MiXCR, applied by TCRdb to the immunoSEQ multiplex PCR reads, yields one record per CDR3 protein. The table lists a few hundred thousand distinct CDR3 sequences, about 94% of them singletons, with approximately 0.15% in the top ten. The sequenced sample was CD4+ T cells from PBMCs. The origin of the receptors is a human donor with Susac syndrome. Both conserved end residues are part of each CDR3. A D gene is named only where the DNA matches it firmly.

v_gene: TRBV28
d_gene: TRBD1
CDR3aa: CASSGTGRGLGYTF

v_gene: TRBV7-2
d_gene: .
CDR3aa: CASSLGRENEQFF

v_gene: TRBV11-2
d_gene: .
CDR3aa: CASSLETEDGYTF

v_gene: TRBV20-1
d_gene: .
CDR3aa: CSARDFRGSANTGELFF

v_gene: TRBV29-1
d_gene: .
CDR3aa: CSVEGGNNEQFF

v_gene: TRBV20-1
d_gene: TRBD1
CDR3aa: CSARNVRQGKNTGELFF

v_gene: TRBV14
d_gene: .
CDR3aa: CASSRELISYNEQFF

v_gene: TRBV3-1
d_gene: .
CDR3aa: CASSHGRRLIYGPYTF

v_gene: TRBV6-5
d_gene: TRBD1
CDR3aa: CASRSQGPDPRELFF

v_gene: TRBV5-1
d_gene: TRBD1
CDR3aa: CASRRQGGEDTEAFF

v_gene: TRBV7-7
d_gene: .
CDR3aa: CASSLLHNRQETQYF

v_gene: TRBV18
d_gene: .
CDR3aa: CASSPPGRAPYEQYF

v_gene: TRBV12-3/TRBV12-4
d_gene: .
CDR3aa: CASSLSPVDPNYGYTF

v_gene: TRBV20-1
d_gene: .
CDR3aa: CRRRDGDSTDTQYF

v_gene: TRBV19
d_gene: .
CDR3aa: CASSLPVTSDQPQHF

v_gene: TRBV29-1
d_gene: TRBD2
CDR3aa: CSAGTSGRWGDEQFF

v_gene: TRBV20-1
d_gene: TRBD2
CDR3aa: CSASVARRGRVADTQYF

v_gene: TRBV9
d_gene: TRBD1
CDR3aa: CASSGGRQGSTEAFF

v_gene: TRBV4-3
d_gene: .
CDR3aa: CASSQDLAGDFSPLHF

v_gene: TRBV12-3/TRBV12-4
d_gene: .
CDR3aa: CASSLSVGYNEQFF

v_gene: TRBV7-9
d_gene: TRBD2
CDR3aa: CASSPGLAGGLSSYEQYF

v_gene: TRBV30
d_gene: .
CDR3aa: CAWSAAANNQPQHF

v_gene: TRBV3-1
d_gene: TRBD1
CDR3aa: CASSRGTGNYGYTF

v_gene: TRBV18
d_gene: .
CDR3aa: CASSPLGLGIQETQYF

v_gene: TRBV4-3
d_gene: TRBD1
CDR3aa: CASSQQTGGRETQYF

v_gene: TRBV5-1
d_gene: TRBD1
CDR3aa: CASSFQGAPEAFF

v_gene: TRBV7-9
d_gene: .
CDR3aa: CASSLGHYSYEQYF

v_gene: TRBV20-1
d_gene: TRBD2
CDR3aa: CSARSQTSGGSYEQYF

v_gene: TRBV7-3
d_gene: .
CDR3aa: CASSLLGPSSGANVLTF

v_gene: TRBV7-2
d_gene: TRBD1
CDR3aa: CASSVTGTGFSGANVLTF

v_gene: TRBV9
d_gene: TRBD1
CDR3aa: CASSVDGQGDYGYTF

v_gene: TRBV28
d_gene: .
CDR3aa: CASSPYRELNYGYTF

v_gene: TRBV20-1
d_gene: TRBD2
CDR3aa: CSALSRAGVAYEQYF

v_gene: TRBV30
d_gene: .
CDR3aa: CAWSLVARNEQFF

v_gene: TRBV5-6
d_gene: TRBD1
CDR3aa: CASSPLGQGPNEQFF

v_gene: TRBV29-1
d_gene: .
CDR3aa: CNVGGGWDQPQHF

v_gene: TRBV6-5
d_gene: TRBD1
CDR3aa: CASRRDREDTQYF

v_gene: TRBV28
d_gene: .
CDR3aa: CASSLGRGDIHTDTQYF

v_gene: TRBV5-6
d_gene: .
CDR3aa: CASSLDSPNSPLHF

v_gene: TRBV28
d_gene: .
CDR3aa: CASSAGPSPLHF

v_gene: TRBV12-3/TRBV12-4
d_gene: .
CDR3aa: CASHGNYGYTF

v_gene: TRBV20-1
d_gene: TRBD1
CDR3aa: CSAPPGTGVMNTEAFF

v_gene: TRBV3-1
d_gene: TRBD2
CDR3aa: CASSLPLAGGRGDTQYF

v_gene: TRBV6-5
d_gene: .
CDR3aa: CATVGLGGTQYF

v_gene: TRBV30
d_gene: TRBD1
CDR3aa: CAWRARDRASEAFF

v_gene: TRBV15
d_gene: .
CDR3aa: CATSRPNTGELFF

v_gene: TRBV6-5
d_gene: .
CDR3aa: CASKTGGRAGYTF

v_gene: TRBV3-1
d_gene: .
CDR3aa: CASSQDVEREQFF

v_gene: TRBV27
d_gene: .
CDR3aa: CASKWTVNSPLHF

v_gene: TRBV4-3
d_gene: TRBD1
CDR3aa: CASSQGQGREKLFF

v_gene: TRBV20-1
d_gene: .
CDR3aa: CSARETGLPYNSPLHF

v_gene: TRBV20-1
d_gene: TRBD2
CDR3aa: CSARRGDTQYF

v_gene: TRBV5-6
d_gene: .
CDR3aa: CASSLDTITGELFF

v_gene: TRBV7-3
d_gene: TRBD2
CDR3aa: CASSPGTLHGGDEQFF